This T cell receptor beta chain was identified in a study of blood T cell repertoires in COVID-19. Per the study methods: Researchers report that nucleated cell counts were estimated from reference gene primer amplification. Sequenced by immunoSEQ multiplex PCR; TCRdb stores in-frame clones only, minus some. D and trimming were read from the DNA, whereas the V and J calls and clone size are those reported in that table. The table lists approximately 440,000 clones, about nine tenths of them singletons. Which cohort a participant joined came from the clinical history participants gave. This CDR3 has 11 amino acids. The germline V and J ends were trimmed by 6 bases and 7 bases, with 10 bases remaining between them. Looked up from germline, CDR1 is SQVTM and CDR2 is ANQGSEA.

The sequence came from a young woman who had recovered from COVID-19. This rearrangement joins TRBV29-1 to TRBJ1-3, with D unclear. The sequencing sample was made of PBMCs or T cells enriched from blood (not recorded which). CDR3 bases: TGCAGCGTGGAGAAGAGGAACACCATATATTTT. Amino acid sequence: CSVEKRNTIYF. Drawing the rest from reference TRBV29-1 and TRBJ1-3, the complete variable domain is SAVISQKPSRDICQRGTSLTIQCQVDSQVTMMFWYRQQPGQSLTLIATANQGSEATYESGFVIDKFPISRPNLTFSTLTVSNMSPEDSSIYLCSVEKRNTIYFGEGSWLTVV.